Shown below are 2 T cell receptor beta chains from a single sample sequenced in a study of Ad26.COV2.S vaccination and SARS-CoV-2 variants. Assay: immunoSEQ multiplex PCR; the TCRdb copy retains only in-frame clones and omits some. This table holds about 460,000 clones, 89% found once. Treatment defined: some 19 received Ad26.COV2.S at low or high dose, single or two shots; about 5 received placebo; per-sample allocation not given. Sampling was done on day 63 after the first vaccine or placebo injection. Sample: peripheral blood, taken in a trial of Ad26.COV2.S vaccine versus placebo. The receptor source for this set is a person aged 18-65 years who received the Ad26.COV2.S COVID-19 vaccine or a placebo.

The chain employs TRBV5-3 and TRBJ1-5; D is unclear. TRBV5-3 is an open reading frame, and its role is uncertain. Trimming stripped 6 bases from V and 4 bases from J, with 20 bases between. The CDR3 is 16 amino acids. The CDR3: CARTRRTRLGNQPQHF. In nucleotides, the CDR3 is TGTGCCAGAACCCGCCGGACCAGGCTGGGTAATCAGCCCCAGCATTTT.

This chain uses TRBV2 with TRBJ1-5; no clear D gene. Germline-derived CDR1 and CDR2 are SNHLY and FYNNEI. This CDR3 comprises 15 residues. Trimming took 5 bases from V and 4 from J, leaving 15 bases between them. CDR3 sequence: CASSPLSDGNQPQHF. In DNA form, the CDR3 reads TGTGCCAGCAGTCCCCTATCGGACGGGAATCAGCCCCAGCATTTT. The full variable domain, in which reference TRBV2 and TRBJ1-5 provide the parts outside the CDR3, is EPEVTQTPSHQVTQMGQEVILRCVPISNHLYFYWYRQILGQKVEFLVSFYNNEISEKSEIFDDQFSVERPDGSNFTLKIRSTKLEDSAMYFCASSPLSDGNQPQHFGDGTRLSIL.